This T cell receptor beta chain was captured in a study of T cell clones after liver transplantation. About the study: A pre-transplant mixed lymphocyte reaction with TCRbeta sequencing defined graft-donor-reactive clones followed in post-transplant blood. Tolerant meant at least one year fully off immunosuppression without liver enzymes above twice normal. Study findings and constraints: Circulating graft-donor-reactive CD4 TCRbeta sequences fell significantly post-transplant in 5 of 8 subjects.

Germline V gene lookup returns CDR1 SGHTA and CDR2 FQGNSA. The CDR3 extends over 14 amino acids. V was pared by 2 bases and J by 0 bases, with 7 bases between. Thawed unstimulated PBMCs were FACS-sorted by CD3, CD4 and CD8 into two populations. As regards this clone: Antigen unknown.

Assay: immunoSEQ multiplex PCR; the TCRdb copy retains only in-frame clones and omits some. The sample yields under 85,000 clones, about four fifths seen once. This sequence originates from a human patient who received a liver transplant. Certain T cells may be donor cells from the graft. The starting material was CD4+ T cells from blood, obtained 12 months after liver transplant. The chain is built from TRBV7-2 and TRBJ1-1; unclear D gene. The CDR3: CASSLSGLNTEAFF. CDR3 DNA sequence: TGTGCCAGCAGCTTATCGGGGTTGAACACTGAAGCTTTCTTT.